These 20 T cell receptor beta chains were sequenced from one sample in a study of T cells in Graves' hyperthyroidism and ophthalmopathy (dated by TCRdb to the late 2010s). Libraries came from multiplex PCR. For sequencing, an Illumina HiSeq 2000 was employed. The TCR beta CDR3 regions were amplified from RNA transcripts. The first round of RT-PCR for the TCR CDR3 was performed with the HTBI primer set and the Qiagen OneStep RT-PCR kit. The public reads were reanalyzed by TCRdb: fastp trimming at Q25, MiXCR alignment, in-frame beta chains only. Entries that share a CDR3 protein sequence are merged under the most common genes and DNA. Present in this sample are about 840,000 distinct CDR3 sequences, around 39% of which were seen just once. The ten largest clones capture roughly 8.3% of the sample. The sample comprised blood. These receptors came from a man aged 18 to 29 with Graves' hyperthyroidism.

The table lists this clonotype with many counts. This sequence joins TRBV7-9 and TRBJ1-2; D call uncertain. The CDR3 is made up of 12 amino acids. Germline CDR1 and CDR2: SEHNR and FQNEAQ (reference sequence). The V gene lost 4 bases and the J gene lost 8 bases, with 11 bases spanning the gap. DNA of the CDR3: TGTGCCAGCAGCTCGGAGTCAGGAGGCTACACCTTC. Translated: CASSSESGGYTF.

Comments on this clonotype: An end of the junction differs from the germline gene, which may be a read error. The chain uses TRBV5-1 and TRBJ2-2; D possibly corresponds to TRBD2 (5 bases). Germline values: CDR1 SGHRS, CDR2 YFSETQ. The CDR3 extends over 16 amino acids. In DNA, the CDR3 is TGCGCCGGCAGCTTGCCGAGCGGCGCGAACACCGGGGAGCTGTTTTTT. Residues: CAGSLPSGANTGELFF.

The chain links TRBV29-1 to TRBJ2-2; D is possibly TRBD1 or TRBD2 (5 bases each). Trimming left V 7 bases short and J 0 bases short, with 12 bases between. The CDR3 sequence is 14 residues long. The germline V gene encodes CDR1 SQVTM and CDR2 ANQGSEA. Written as DNA, the CDR3 is TGCAGCGGAGGGGACCCCTCGAACACCGGGGAGCTGTTTTTT. It yields the protein CSGGDPSNTGELFF.

CDR3 sequence (DNA): TGCGCCAGCAGTGCTAGATCCCCGACAGAGATTGAGACCCAGTACTTC. Residues: CASSARSPTEIETQYF. The chain combines TRBV10-2 with TRBJ2-5, with D maybe TRBD1 (5 bases). The CDR3 is made up of 16 amino acids. Trimming removed 4 bases at V and 5 bases at J, with 20 bases between. Per the germline V gene, CDR1 is WSHSY and CDR2 is SAAADI.

To note about this clonotype: The germline gene is not matched at one end of the junction; a read error may be the cause. The chain uses TRBV19 and TRBJ2-7, with a possible D match to TRBD2 (6 bases). This CDR3 has 13 amino acids. Germline CDR1 is LNHDA and CDR2 is SQIVND (reference sequence). The CDR3 reads CASNSPGVYEQCF. The CDR3 nucleotides are TGTGCCAGTAACTCACCGGGAGTTTACGAGCAGTGCTTC. Combining the CDR3 with reference TRBV19 and TRBJ2-7 gives the whole variable domain DGGITQSPKYLFRKEGQNVTLSCEQNLNHDAMYWYRQDPGQGLRLIYYSQIVNDFQKGDIAEGYSVSREKKESFPLTVTSAQKNPTAFYLCASNSPGVYEQCFGPGTRLTVT.

This clonotype was seen many times. The chain is built from TRBV2 and TRBJ1-1, with D tentatively TRBD1 (5 bases). The CDR3 consists of 15 residues. Looked up from germline, CDR1 is SNHLY and CDR2 is FYNNEI. The V and J ends lost 5 bases and 0 bases respectively, with 13 bases between them. The CDR3 DNA follows: TGTGCCAGCAGTCAAACAGGCCAGTTGAACACTGAAGCTTTCTTT. This codes for CASSQTGQLNTEAFF.

Ten or more counts support this clonotype. The chain combines TRBV5-5 with TRBJ1-2, with D possibly TRBD1 on 6 matching bases. V lost 5 bases, J lost 3 bases, and 11 bases lay in between. Per germline, CDR1 SGHKS and CDR2 YYEKEE (reference sequence). CDR3 length: 13 amino acids. The CDR3, as DNA: TGTGCCAGCAGATCGGGGGGCCACTATGGCTACACCTTC. It translates to CASRSGGHYGYTF.

V gene TRBV2 combines with J gene TRBJ1-5, with D uncertain. V gave up 6 bases and J gave up 5 bases, with 8 bases separating them. This CDR3 is built from 12 residues. Germline CDR1 is SNHLY and CDR2 is FYNNEI. CDR3: CASSTVYQPQHF. CDR3 bases: TGTGCCAGCAGCACAGTGTATCAGCCCCAGCATTTT.

There are many counts of this clonotype. The rearrangement links TRBV7-9 to TRBJ2-7; tentatively, D is TRBD2 (6 bases). The V end was cut by 4 bases, the J end by 7 bases, with 17 bases between. Germline V gives CDR1 SEHNR, CDR2 FQNEAQ (reference sequence). The CDR3 runs 14 residues. In DNA, the CDR3 is TGTGCCAGCAGCTCGAGACTAGGCCTGGGGGAGCAGTACTTC. The encoded protein is CASSSRLGLGEQYF. Together with reference TRBV7-9 and TRBJ2-7, the CDR3 gives the full variable domain: DTGVSQNPRHKITKRGQNVTFRCDPISEHNRLYWYRQTLGQGPEFLTYFQNEAQLEKSRLLSDRFSAERPKGSFSTLEIQRTEQGDSAMYLCASSSRLGLGEQYFGPGTRLTVT.

This chain links TRBV29-1 with TRBJ1-1; TRBD1 agrees at 7 bases. The CDR3 is 11 residues long. Germline V gives CDR1 SQVTM, CDR2 ANQGSEA. Trimming at V came to 8 bases and at J to 6 bases, leaving 6 bases not matched to a gene. This CDR3 reads CSLVQGAEAFF. In nucleotides, the CDR3 is TGCAGCTTAGTCCAGGGGGCTGAAGCTTTCTTT. Drawing the rest from reference TRBV29-1 and TRBJ1-1, the complete variable domain is SAVISQKPSRDICQRGTSLTIQCQVDSQVTMMFWYRQQPGQSLTLIATANQGSEATYESGFVIDKFPISRPNLTFSTLTVSNMSPEDSSIYLCSLVQGAEAFFGQGTRLTVV.

The V call is TRBV19, the J call TRBJ2-2, with D uncertain. The CDR3 has 12 amino acids. CDR1 is LNHDA, CDR2 SQIVND, per germline (reference sequence). V was cut by 8 bases and J by 3 bases, with 7 bases left in between. This CDR3 is CASLHDTGELFF. DNA for the CDR3: TGTGCCAGTCTTCACGACACCGGGGAGCTGTTTTTT.

Only one count was recorded for this clonotype. Given the absence of the conserved phenylalanine or tryptophan at the CDR3 end, a read error is likely. The chain uses TRBV29-1 and TRBJ1-1, with a possible D match to TRBD1 (5 bases). V was shortened by 4 bases and J by 4 bases, with 10 bases between the two germline ends. Germline values: CDR1 SQVTM, CDR2 ANQGSEA. This CDR3 region has 12 residues. For the CDR3, the DNA is TGCAGCGTTGCTACAGGAGTCACTGAAGCTTTCCTT. Amino acids: CSVATGVTEAFL.

A note on this clonotype: Here the CDR3 omits its conserved ending phenylalanine or tryptophan, so a read error is the likely source. The chain is built from TRBV5-4 and TRBJ2-5, with D perhaps being TRBD1 or TRBD2 (5 bases each). The CDR3 runs 14 residues. CDR1 is SGHNT, CDR2 YYREEE, per germline (reference sequence). Trimming removed 4 bases from V and 4 bases from J, with 14 bases in between. CDR3 DNA sequence: TGTGCCAGCAGCCCGAGGGACGGGACAGAGACCCAGTACTCC. Translation: CASSPRDGTETQYS.

The CDR3 coding sequence is TGTGCCACTCGACGTACCGGGGAGCTGTTTTTT. It yields the protein CATRRTGELFF. This chain connects TRBV5-8 to TRBJ2-2; no clear D gene. The CDR3 is made up of 11 amino acids. Germline V CDR1 and CDR2: SGHTS, YDEGEE. Trimming left V 9 bases short and J 5 bases short, with 8 bases between.

The V call is TRBV9, the J call TRBJ2-2; D is possibly TRBD2 (5 bases). Per the germline V gene, CDR1 is SGDLS and CDR2 is YYNGEE. This CDR3 has 16 residues. Trimming cost V 4 bases and J 6 bases, with 19 bases left between them. As DNA, the CDR3 is TGTGCCAGCAGCCCGGCTCGGGGAATAGGACCCGGGGAGCTGTTTTTT. It specifies CASSPARGIGPGELFF.

This clonotype was observed a handful of times. V usage is TRBV14 and J usage is TRBJ1-5, with unresolved D. This CDR3 is 12 amino acids long. Trimming shortened V by 7 bases and J by 6 bases, and 10 bases separated the two germline ends. Germline V CDR1 and CDR2: SGHDN, FVKESK. CDR3: CASNLSSQPQHF. The CDR3 DNA sequence: TGTGCCAGCAACTTATCCTCTCAGCCCCAGCATTTT.

V is TRBV5-4 and J is TRBJ2-7, with 9 bases aligning to TRBD1. V gave up 4 bases and J gave up 5 bases; unmatched junction bases: 7. The CDR3 runs 14 residues. Germline-derived CDR1 and CDR2 are SGHNT and YYREEE (reference sequence). In nucleotides, the CDR3 is TGTGCCAGCAGCGGGGGACAGGGTCTCGACGAGCAGTACTTC. Translation gives CASSGGQGLDEQYF.

A word on this clonotype: A much larger clone differs from this one at a single base, so this may be a read error. This sequence joins TRBV2 and TRBJ2-7; no reliable D call. CDR3 size: 14 residues. Between the trimmed V and J ends, which lost 1 base and 6 bases, there was a span of 13 bases. Germline values: CDR1 SNHLY, CDR2 FYNNEI. CDR3 in DNA: TGTGCCAGCAGTGAAGACCCAAGTCCCGTCGAGCAGTACTTC. Protein sequence: CASSEDPSPVEQYF.

This clonotype came up many times. V is TRBV15 and J is TRBJ1-4, with 7 nucleotides matching TRBD1. CDR3 length: 15 amino acids. The germline gives CDR1 LNHNV, CDR2 YYDKDF (reference sequence). The trim removed 5 bases at V and 4 bases at J, leaving 7 bases unmatched. CDR3 amino acids: CATSSQQGNNEKLFF. CDR3 coding DNA: TGTGCCACCAGCTCCCAACAGGGGAATAATGAAAAACTGTTTTTT.

This clonotype has more than one count but fewer than ten. The chain couples TRBV9 to TRBJ2-7; tentatively, D is TRBD1 or TRBD2 (5 bases each). The germline V and J ends were trimmed by 0 bases and 7 bases, with 20 bases remaining between them. Germline CDR1 and CDR2: SGDLS and YYNGEE. The CDR3 extends over 16 amino acids. The CDR3 DNA sequence: TGTGCCAGCAGCGTAGACACTGGGGATGGGGGTGATGAGCAGTACTTC. Its translation: CASSVDTGDGGDEQYF.